This T cell receptor (beta chain) was profiled in a study of blood T cell repertoires in COVID-19. Across the study: COVID-19 samples from acute and convalescent phases originated in the United States, Italy and Spain. T cells, B-cell-depleted T cells, or PBMCs supplied cDNA or gDNA.

Method: immunoSEQ multiplex PCR; TCRdb's copy keeps in-frame clones and lacks some. The sample includes about 78,000 clones, about 89% of them seen just once. This clonotype originated in a man in his forties or fifties with active or convalescent COVID-19. Sequencing used peripheral blood.

The CDR3 loop reads CASSLDGLAGYYEQYF. In nucleotides, the CDR3 is TGTGCCAGCAGCTTAGATGGGCTAGCGGGGTACTACGAGCAGTACTTC. J is TRBJ2-7 and V is TRBV11-2; TRBD2 aligns across 9 bases. This CDR3 has 16 amino acids. Germline-derived CDR1 and CDR2 are SGHAT and FQNNGV. V shed 0 bases and J 3 bases; nucleotides not matched to a gene: 6.